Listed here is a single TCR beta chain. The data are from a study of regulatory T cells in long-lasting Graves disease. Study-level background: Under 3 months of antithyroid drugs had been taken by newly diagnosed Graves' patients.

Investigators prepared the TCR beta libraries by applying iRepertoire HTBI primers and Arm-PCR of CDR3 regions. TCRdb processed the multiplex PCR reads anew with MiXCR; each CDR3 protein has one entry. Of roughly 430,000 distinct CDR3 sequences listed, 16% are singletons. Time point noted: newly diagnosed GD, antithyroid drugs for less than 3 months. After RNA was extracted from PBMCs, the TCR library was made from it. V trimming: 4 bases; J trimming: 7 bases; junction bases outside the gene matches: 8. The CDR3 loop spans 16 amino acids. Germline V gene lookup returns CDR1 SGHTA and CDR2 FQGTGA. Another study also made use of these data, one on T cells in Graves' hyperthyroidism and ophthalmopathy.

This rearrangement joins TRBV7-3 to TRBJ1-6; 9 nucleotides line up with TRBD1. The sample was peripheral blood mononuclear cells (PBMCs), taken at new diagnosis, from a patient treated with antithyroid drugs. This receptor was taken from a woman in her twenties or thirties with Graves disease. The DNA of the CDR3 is TGTGCCAGCAGCTCCCAGGGACAGGGACGGAATTCACCCCTCCACTTT. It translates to CASSSQGQGRNSPLHF. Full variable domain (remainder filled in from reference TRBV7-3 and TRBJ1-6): GAGVSQTPSNKVTEKGKYVELRCDPISGHTALYWYRQSLGQGPEFLIYFQGTGAADDSGLPNDRFFAVRPEGSVSTLKIQRTERGDSAVYLCASSSQGQGRNSPLHFGNGTRLTVT.